The subject of this entry is one TCR beta chain. This sample was taken from a study of blood T cell repertoires in COVID-19. Study as a whole: Sources were T cells, B-cell-depleted T cells, or PBMCs; the material itself was cDNA or gDNA.

V lost 0 bases to trimming and J lost 5 bases, with 11 bases between them. The germline V gene encodes CDR1 MGHRA and CDR2 YSYEKL. The CDR3 loop spans 14 amino acids. As handled by the study authors: Nucleated cell number was recorded as an estimate derived from reference gene primer amplification. TCRdb's copy holds only in-frame clones and misses some; the assay was immunoSEQ multiplex PCR. That table supplies the V and J calls and clone size; D and trimming were determined from the DNA. The sample lists roughly 65,000 clones, about nine tenths occurring once. The gene calls are TRBV4-1 and TRBJ2-7; possible D gene TRBD1, 5 bases. The specimen sequenced was peripheral blood. This sequence originates from a woman aged 55-70 years with acute or convalescent COVID-19. CDR3 loop: CASSQEGDGDEQYF. CDR3 bases: TGCGCCAGCAGCCAAGAAGGGGATGGGGACGAGCAGTACTTC.